Shown below are 8 T cell receptor beta chains from a single sample sequenced in a study of shared clonotypes between healthy human individuals. Assay: immunoSEQ multiplex PCR; the TCRdb copy retains only in-frame clones and omits some. The sample contains a few million clones, just under 95% of which appear only once. The sample was naive CD4+ T cells from PBMCs. Described subset: CD45RA+ positively selected. Receptors were obtained from a man aged 18 to 35 in good health. Some clones in this sample may be carry-over from other donors' samples.

The V call is TRBV5-6, the J call TRBJ2-5; 11 nucleotides align to TRBD2. The CDR3 has 16 amino acids. Trimming cost V 4 bases and J 5 bases; bases outside gene matches: 10. Germline CDR1 SGHDT, CDR2 YYEEEE. CDR3 DNA: TGTGCCAGCAGCCCTCTTAGCGGGAGGGCTCGGGAGACCCAGTACTTC. Translated: CASSPLSGRARETQYF. The complete variable domain, with remaining parts taken from reference TRBV5-6 and TRBJ2-5, reads DAGVTQSPTHLIKTRGQQVTLRCSPKSGHDTVSWYQQALGQGPQFIFQYYEEEERQRGNFPDRFSGHQFPNYSSELNVNALLLGDSALYLCASSPLSGRARETQYFGPGTRLLVL.

The chain recombines TRBV15 with TRBJ2-5; D may correspond to TRBD1 or TRBD2 (7 bases each). The V gene lost 4 bases and the J gene lost 9 bases, with 21 bases spanning the gap. The germline V gene encodes CDR1 LNHNV and CDR2 YYDKDF (reference sequence). CDR3 length: 15 amino acids. CDR3 coding DNA: TGTGCCACCAGCACAGGGGGGGACCCCCGAGGGGCCCAGTACTTC. Amino acids: CATSTGGDPRGAQYF.

The genes are TRBV7-2 and TRBJ1-3, with D hard to call. Germline loops: CDR1 SGHTA, CDR2 FQGNSA. The CDR3 is 13 residues long. Trimming left V 8 bases short and J 1 base short, with 9 bases between. The chain's CDR3 is CASGSRSGNTIYF. For the CDR3, the DNA is TGTGCCAGCGGCAGCCGTTCTGGAAACACCATATATTTT. Using reference TRBV7-2 and TRBJ1-3 for the parts outside the CDR3, the full variable domain is GAGVSQSPSNKVTEKGKDVELRCDPISGHTALYWYRQSLGQGLEFLIYFQGNSAPDKSGLPSDRFSAERTGGSVSTLTIQRTQQEDSAVYLCASGSRSGNTIYFGEGSWLTVV.

This clone appeared once. V gene TRBV5-4 combines with J gene TRBJ2-7, with 9 positions matching TRBD2. Germline CDR1 reads SGHNT; CDR2 reads YYREEE (reference sequence). The CDR3 contains 19 residues. V gave up 4 bases and J gave up 3 bases; unmatched junction bases: 20. The CDR3 region is CASSLSVGALAGIVYEQYF. CDR3 nucleotides: TGTGCCAGCAGCCTGTCCGTGGGAGCGCTAGCGGGAATCGTCTACGAGCAGTACTTC.

This clone occurred once. V usage is TRBV13 and J usage is TRBJ2-3, with 12 bases matching TRBD2. CDR1 is PRHDT, CDR2 FYEKMQ, per germline (reference sequence). The V and J ends lost 5 bases and 4 bases, in that order; junction bases with no gene match: 7. This CDR3 is built from 16 residues. The CDR3 sequence: CASSPRTSGISDTQYF. DNA for the CDR3: TGTGCCAGCAGCCCGAGGACTAGCGGGATCTCAGATACGCAGTATTTT.

This CDR3 reads CASSADGQVTEQYF. In DNA, the CDR3 is TGTGCCAGCAGTGCCGACGGACAGGTGACCGAGCAGTACTTC. This chain joins TRBV6-1 and TRBJ2-7; 7 bases match TRBD1. Germline lookup yields CDR1 MNHNS and CDR2 SASEGT. There are 14 residues in the CDR3. V lost 4 bases and J lost 6; bases outside the gene matches: 9.

The genes are TRBV7-3 and TRBJ2-2; D is ambiguous. The CDR3 extends over 13 amino acids. Germline lookup yields CDR1 SGHTA and CDR2 FQGTGA. Trimming removed 3 bases at V and 6 bases at J, with 8 bases between. CDR3 DNA: TGTGCCAGCAGCTTGCTGAAATCCGGGGAGCTGTTTTTT. Its translation: CASSLLKSGELFF.

For the CDR3, the DNA is TGTGCCAGCAGCTCACAGATCGCGGATACGCAGTATTTT. Translation gives CASSSQIADTQYF. The V call is TRBV7-8, the J call TRBJ2-3, with no clear D. CDR3 length equals 13 residues. Germline V lookup: CDR1 SGHVS, CDR2 FQNEAQ. Deletions cut 4 bases from V and 6 bases from J, with 11 bases between.